A single sample is the source of the 11 T cell receptor beta chains below, sequenced in a study of blood T cell repertoires in COVID-19. Only in-frame clones appear in the TCRdb table, and some are missing; sequencing was by immunoSEQ multiplex PCR. The sample lists more than 200,000 clones, approximately 80% seen once, with roughly 4% in the top ten. Sequenced input: peripheral blood. These receptors all come from a man aged 60 to 75 with acute or convalescent COVID-19.

Worth noting for this clone: A read error may produce the germline difference seen at one junction end. This chain uses TRBV5-4 with TRBJ2-1; 9 positions agree with TRBD2. Germline assignment: CDR1 SGHNT and CDR2 YYREEE (reference sequence). The CDR3 consists of 15 residues. Here the CDR3 reads CASSPGGLAGWAEVF. The CDR3 region has the DNA TGTGCCAGCAGCCCCGGGGGGCTAGCGGGATGGGCGGAGGTCTTC.

This clone was seen a handful of times. The chain links TRBV15 to TRBJ1-3, with 7 bases identical to TRBD1. V dropped 0 bases and J dropped 6; count of bases not matched to a gene: 11. The CDR3 loop spans 17 amino acids. Per germline, CDR1 LNHNV and CDR2 YYDKDF (reference sequence). CDR3 nucleotides: TGTGCCACCAGCAGAGATTACGGGGACAGAAGAGTAAACACCATATATTTT. Translation gives CATSRDYGDRRVNTIYF.

The J gene is TRBJ2-2, the V gene TRBV4-1; tentative D call: TRBD1 (6 bases). Germline V gene data show CDR1 as MGHRA and CDR2 as YSYEKL. The CDR3 is 14 residues long. V was trimmed by 4 bases and J by 2 bases, leaving 8 bases between them. The CDR3 nucleotides are TGCGCCAGCAGCCGGGGGCAAAACACCGGGGAGCTGTTTTTT. It translates to CASSRGQNTGELFF.

This chain links TRBV14 with TRBJ2-3; 12 positions match TRBD2. Germline loops: CDR1 SGHDN, CDR2 FVKESK. This CDR3 is 17 amino acids long. Germline trimming cut 4 bases from V and 1 base from J; bases unmatched to any gene: 6. For the CDR3, the DNA is TGTGCCAGCAGCCGCCCGACTAGCGGGAGTGGCACAGATACGCAGTATTTT. As protein: CASSRPTSGSGTDTQYF.

This clone was seen a single time. The chain uses TRBV27 and TRBJ2-1; 11 bases match TRBD2. The CDR3 sequence is 16 residues long. Germline assignment: CDR1 MNHEY and CDR2 SMNVEV (reference sequence). Trimming cost V 2 bases and J 4 bases; bases outside gene matches: 4. Written as DNA, the CDR3 is TGTGCCAGCAGTTTACTCCCTAGCGGGAGGTACAATGAGCAGTTCTTC. Translating it yields CASSLLPSGRYNEQFF.

This sequence joins TRBV6-6 and TRBJ1-2, with 9 bases lining up with TRBD1. The J segment lost 4 bases and the V segment lost 8 bases, leaving 20 bases of the junction unmatched. CDR1 and CDR2 from the germline V gene are MNHNY and SVGAGI (reference sequence). This CDR3 region has 18 residues. The CDR3 sequence is CASRRTGGTLGPGYGYTF. In DNA form, the CDR3 reads TGTGCCAGCCGTCGAACAGGGGGCACCCTGGGGCCAGGCTATGGCTACACCTTC.

The CDR3 reads CASSLGTSISTDTQYF. The CDR3 DNA sequence: TGCGCCAGCAGCCTAGGGACTAGCATCAGCACAGATACGCAGTATTTT. The rearrangement uses TRBV5-1 and TRBJ2-3, with TRBD2 matching 9 bases. Germline V lookup: CDR1 SGHRS, CDR2 YFSETQ. CDR3 length: 16 residues. The junction had 6 bases not matched to a gene; V was cut back by 4 bases and J by 0 bases.

The chain uses TRBV7-9 and TRBJ1-2; a weak D match, TRBD1 (6 bases). The CDR3 totals 18 residues. The V and J ends lost 3 bases and 4 bases respectively, with 24 bases between them. The V gene's germline CDR1 is SEHNR and CDR2 FQNEAQ (reference sequence). CDR3 protein: CASSLGIEGGTPIYGYTF. CDR3 DNA: TGTGCCAGCAGCTTGGGGATAGAGGGGGGGACACCCATCTATGGCTACACCTTC.

This clone was recorded a few times. J is TRBJ2-7 and V is TRBV7-2, with TRBD2 matching 9 bases. This CDR3 has 15 residues. J was trimmed by 2 bases and V by 1 base; bases with no gene match: 3. The germline V gene encodes CDR1 SGHTA and CDR2 FQGNSA. The CDR3 reads CASSLVAGGTYEQYF. In DNA, the CDR3 is TGTGCCAGCAGCTTAGTGGCGGGGGGGACCTACGAGCAGTACTTC.

V and J are TRBV29-1 and TRBJ2-5; the D gene is possibly TRBD1 (5 bases). The CDR3 covers 14 residues. Per the germline V gene, CDR1 is SQVTM and CDR2 is ANQGSEA. V was cut by 1 base and J by 2 bases, with 11 bases left in between. This chain's CDR3 is CSVEGGHIQETQYF. CDR3 sequence (DNA): TGCAGCGTTGAAGGTGGACATATACAAGAGACCCAGTACTTC. The full variable domain, in which reference TRBV29-1 and TRBJ2-5 provide the parts outside the CDR3, is SAVISQKPSRDICQRGTSLTIQCQVDSQVTMMFWYRQQPGQSLTLIATANQGSEATYESGFVIDKFPISRPNLTFSTLTVSNMSPEDSSIYLCSVEGGHIQETQYFGPGTRLLVL.

The chain uses TRBV13 and TRBJ2-1; 12 nucleotides align to TRBD2. Germline CDR1 is PRHDT and CDR2 is FYEKMQ (reference sequence). V shed 3 bases and J 8 bases; nucleotides not matched to a gene: 5. The CDR3 runs 15 residues. The DNA of the CDR3 is TGTGCCAGCAGCTTCCTAGCGGGGGGGCTCGATGAGCAGTTCTTC. Translation gives CASSFLAGGLDEQFF.